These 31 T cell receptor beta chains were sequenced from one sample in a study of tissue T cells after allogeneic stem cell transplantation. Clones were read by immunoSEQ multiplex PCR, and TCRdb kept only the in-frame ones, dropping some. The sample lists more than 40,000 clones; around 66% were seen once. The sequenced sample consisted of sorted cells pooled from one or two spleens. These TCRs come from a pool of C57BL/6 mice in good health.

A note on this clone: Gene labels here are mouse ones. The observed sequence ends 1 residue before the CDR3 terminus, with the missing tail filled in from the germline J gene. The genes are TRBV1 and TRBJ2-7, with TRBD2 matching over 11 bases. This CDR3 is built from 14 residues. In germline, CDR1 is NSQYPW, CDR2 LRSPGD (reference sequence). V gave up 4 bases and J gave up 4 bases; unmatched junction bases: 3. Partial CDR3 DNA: TGCACCTGCAGTGGACTGGGGGGGGATTATGAACAGTAC. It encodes CTCSGLGGDYEQY. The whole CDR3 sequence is CTCSGLGGDYEQYF.

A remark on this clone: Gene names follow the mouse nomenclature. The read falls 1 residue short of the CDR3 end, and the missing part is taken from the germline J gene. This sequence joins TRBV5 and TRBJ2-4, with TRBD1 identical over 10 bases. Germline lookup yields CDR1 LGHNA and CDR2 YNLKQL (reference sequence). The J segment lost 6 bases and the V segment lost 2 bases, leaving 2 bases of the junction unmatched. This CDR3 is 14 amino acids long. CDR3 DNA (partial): TGTGCCAGCAGCCAACCGGGACAGGGGAACACCTTGTAC. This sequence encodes CASSQPGQGNTLY. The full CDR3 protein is CASSQPGQGNTLYF.

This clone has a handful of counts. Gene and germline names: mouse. The CDR3 sequence: CASSERDKYEQYF. The sequenced part of the CDR3 DNA is TGTGCCAGCAGTGAAAGGGACAAGTATGAACAGTAC. The rearrangement joins TRBV13-3 to TRBJ2-7; D is perhaps TRBD1 (6 bases). Read sequence stops 1 residue before the CDR3 end, and the germline J gene provides the missing end. Trimming stripped 2 bases from V and 4 bases from J, with 10 bases between. The CDR3 runs 13 residues. Germline CDR1 and CDR2: NNHDY and SYVADS.

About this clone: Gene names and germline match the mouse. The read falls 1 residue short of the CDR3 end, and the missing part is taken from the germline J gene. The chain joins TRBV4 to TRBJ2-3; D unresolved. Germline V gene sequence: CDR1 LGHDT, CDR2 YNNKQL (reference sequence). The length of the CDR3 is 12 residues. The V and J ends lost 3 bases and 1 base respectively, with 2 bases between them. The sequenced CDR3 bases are TGTGCCAGCAGCTACGGTGCAGAAACGCTGTAT. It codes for CASSYGAETLY. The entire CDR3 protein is CASSYGAETLYF.

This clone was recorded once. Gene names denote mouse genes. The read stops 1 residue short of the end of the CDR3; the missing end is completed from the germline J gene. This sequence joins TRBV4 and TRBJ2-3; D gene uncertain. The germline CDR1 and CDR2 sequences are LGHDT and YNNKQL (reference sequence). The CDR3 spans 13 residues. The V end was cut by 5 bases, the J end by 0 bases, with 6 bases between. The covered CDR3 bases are TGTGCCAGCAGCCATCTTAGTGCAGAAACGCTGTAT. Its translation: CASSHLSAETLY. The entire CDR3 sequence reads CASSHLSAETLYF.

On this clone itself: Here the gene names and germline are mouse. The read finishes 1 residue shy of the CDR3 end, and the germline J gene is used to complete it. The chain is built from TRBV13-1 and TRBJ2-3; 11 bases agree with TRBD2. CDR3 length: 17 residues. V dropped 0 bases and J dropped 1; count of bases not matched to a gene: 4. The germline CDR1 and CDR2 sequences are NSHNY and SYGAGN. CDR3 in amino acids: CASSDDPGLGGAETLYF. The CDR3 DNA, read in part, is TGTGCCAGCAGTGATGATCCGGGACTGGGGGGTGCAGAAACGCTGTAT.

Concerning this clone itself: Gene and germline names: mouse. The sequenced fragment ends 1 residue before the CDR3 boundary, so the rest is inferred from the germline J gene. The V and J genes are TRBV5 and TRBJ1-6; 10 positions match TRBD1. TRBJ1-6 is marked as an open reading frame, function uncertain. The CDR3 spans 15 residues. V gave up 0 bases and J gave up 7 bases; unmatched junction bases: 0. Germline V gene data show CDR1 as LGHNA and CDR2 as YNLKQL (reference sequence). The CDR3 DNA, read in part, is TGTGCCAGCAGCCAAGAGACAGGGGGCAATTCGCCCCTCTAC. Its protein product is CASSQETGGNSPLY. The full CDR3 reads CASSQETGGNSPLYF.

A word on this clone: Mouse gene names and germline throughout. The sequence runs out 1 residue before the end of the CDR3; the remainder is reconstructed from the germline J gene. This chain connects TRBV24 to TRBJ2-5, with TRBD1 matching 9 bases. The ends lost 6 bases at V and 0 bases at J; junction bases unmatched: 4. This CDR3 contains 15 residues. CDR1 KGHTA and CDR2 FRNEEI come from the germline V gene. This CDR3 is CASSRDRVNQDTQYF. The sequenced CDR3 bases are TGTGCCAGCAGCCGGGACAGGGTTAACCAAGACACCCAGTAC.

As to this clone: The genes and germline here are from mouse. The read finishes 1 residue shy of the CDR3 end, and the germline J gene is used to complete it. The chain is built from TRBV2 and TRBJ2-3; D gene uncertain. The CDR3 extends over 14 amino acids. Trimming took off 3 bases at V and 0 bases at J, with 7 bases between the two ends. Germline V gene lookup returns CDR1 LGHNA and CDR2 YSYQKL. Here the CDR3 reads CASSQTFSAETLYF. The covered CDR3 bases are TGTGCCAGCAGCCAGACTTTTAGTGCAGAAACGCTGTAT.

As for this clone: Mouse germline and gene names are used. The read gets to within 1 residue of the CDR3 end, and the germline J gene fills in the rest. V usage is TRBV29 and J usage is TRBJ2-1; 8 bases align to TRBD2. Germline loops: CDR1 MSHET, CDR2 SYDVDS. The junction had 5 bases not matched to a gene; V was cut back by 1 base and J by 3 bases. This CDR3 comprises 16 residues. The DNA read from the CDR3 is TGTGCTAGCAGTTTATTGGGGGGGGCTCGCTATGCTGAGCAGTTC. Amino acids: CASSLLGGARYAEQF. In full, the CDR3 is CASSLLGGARYAEQFF.

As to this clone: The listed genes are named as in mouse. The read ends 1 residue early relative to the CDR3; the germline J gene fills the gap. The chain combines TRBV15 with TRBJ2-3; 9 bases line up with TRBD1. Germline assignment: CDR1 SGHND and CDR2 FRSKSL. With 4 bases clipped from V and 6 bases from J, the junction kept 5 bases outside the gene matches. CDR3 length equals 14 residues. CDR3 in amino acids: CASSSGDREETLYF. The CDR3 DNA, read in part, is TGTGCCAGCAGTTCCGGGGACAGGGAGGAAACGCTGTAT.

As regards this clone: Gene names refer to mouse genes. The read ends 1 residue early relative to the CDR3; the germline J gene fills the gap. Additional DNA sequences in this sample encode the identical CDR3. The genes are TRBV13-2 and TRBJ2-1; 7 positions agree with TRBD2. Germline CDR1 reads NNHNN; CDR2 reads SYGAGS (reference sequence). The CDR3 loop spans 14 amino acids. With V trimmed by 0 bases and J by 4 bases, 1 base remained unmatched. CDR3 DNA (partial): TGTGCCAGCGGTGATGCCTGGGGGTATGCTGAGCAGTTC. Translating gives CASGDAWGYAEQF. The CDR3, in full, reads CASGDAWGYAEQFF.

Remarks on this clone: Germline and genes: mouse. Incomplete CDR3 DNA: TGTGCCAGCATGGGGGGTCGAGACCAAGACACCCAGTAC. Translated, it gives CASMGGRDQDTQY. The complete CDR3 sequence is CASMGGRDQDTQYF. V gene TRBV19 combines with J gene TRBJ2-5; 7 positions agree with TRBD2. The observed sequence ends 1 residue before the CDR3 terminus, with the missing tail filled in from the germline J gene. Per the germline V gene, CDR1 is FNHDT and CDR2 is SITEND (reference sequence). The CDR3 is made up of 14 amino acids. After removal of 6 bases from V and 1 base from J, the junction contained 5 bases not matched to a gene.

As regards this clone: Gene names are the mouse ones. CDR3 sequence reads: CASSDRLGASYEQYF. The covered CDR3 bases are TGTGCCAGCAGTGACCGACTGGGGGCCTCCTATGAACAGTAC. The J gene is TRBJ2-7, the V gene TRBV13-3; 9 bases are shared with TRBD2. Coverage ceases 1 residue before the CDR3 finishes, and the germline J gene fills in the end. V was clipped by 2 bases and J by 0 bases; unmatched bases: 3. This CDR3 comprises 15 residues. The germline V gene encodes CDR1 NNHDY and CDR2 SYVADS.

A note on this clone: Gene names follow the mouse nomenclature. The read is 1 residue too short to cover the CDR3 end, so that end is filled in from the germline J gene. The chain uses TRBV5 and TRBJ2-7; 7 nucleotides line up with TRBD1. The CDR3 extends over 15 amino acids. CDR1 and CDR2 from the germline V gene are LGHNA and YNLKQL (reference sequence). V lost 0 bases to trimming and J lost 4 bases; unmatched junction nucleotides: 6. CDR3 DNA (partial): TGTGCCAGCAGCCAAGATAGGCAGGGGGTTTATGAACAGTAC. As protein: CASSQDRQGVYEQY. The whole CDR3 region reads CASSQDRQGVYEQYF.

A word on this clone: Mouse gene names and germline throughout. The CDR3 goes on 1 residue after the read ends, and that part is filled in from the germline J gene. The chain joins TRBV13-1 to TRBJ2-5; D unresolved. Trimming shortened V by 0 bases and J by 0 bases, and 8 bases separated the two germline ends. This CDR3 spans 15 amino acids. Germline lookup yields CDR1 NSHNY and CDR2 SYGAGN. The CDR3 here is CASSDAQSNQDTQYF. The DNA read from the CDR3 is TGTGCCAGCAGTGATGCACAGAGTAACCAAGACACCCAGTAC.

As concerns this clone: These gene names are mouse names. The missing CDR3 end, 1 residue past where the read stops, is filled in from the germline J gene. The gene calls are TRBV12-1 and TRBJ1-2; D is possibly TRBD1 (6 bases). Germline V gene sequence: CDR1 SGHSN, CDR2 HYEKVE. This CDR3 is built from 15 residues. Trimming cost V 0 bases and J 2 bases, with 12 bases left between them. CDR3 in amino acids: CASSLEGGGNSDYTF. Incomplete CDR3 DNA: TGTGCCAGCTCTCTCGAAGGAGGGGGGAACTCCGACTACACC.

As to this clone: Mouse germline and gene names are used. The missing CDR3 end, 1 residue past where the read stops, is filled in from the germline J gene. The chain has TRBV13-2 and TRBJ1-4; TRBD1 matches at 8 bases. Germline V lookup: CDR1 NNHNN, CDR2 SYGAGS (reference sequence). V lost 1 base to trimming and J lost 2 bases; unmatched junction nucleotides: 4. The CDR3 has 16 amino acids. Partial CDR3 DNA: TGTGCCAGCGGTGATCCCGGGACAGGATCCAACGAAAGATTATTT. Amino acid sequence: CASGDPGTGSNERLF. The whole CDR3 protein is CASGDPGTGSNERLFF.

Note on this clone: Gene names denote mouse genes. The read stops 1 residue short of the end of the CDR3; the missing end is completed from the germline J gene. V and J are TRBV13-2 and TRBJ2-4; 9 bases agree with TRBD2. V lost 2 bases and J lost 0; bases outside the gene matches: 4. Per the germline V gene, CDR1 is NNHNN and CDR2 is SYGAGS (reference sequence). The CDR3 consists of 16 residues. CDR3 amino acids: CASGDWGGTSQNTLYF. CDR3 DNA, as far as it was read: TGTGCCAGCGGTGACTGGGGGGGGACTAGTCAAAACACCTTGTAC.

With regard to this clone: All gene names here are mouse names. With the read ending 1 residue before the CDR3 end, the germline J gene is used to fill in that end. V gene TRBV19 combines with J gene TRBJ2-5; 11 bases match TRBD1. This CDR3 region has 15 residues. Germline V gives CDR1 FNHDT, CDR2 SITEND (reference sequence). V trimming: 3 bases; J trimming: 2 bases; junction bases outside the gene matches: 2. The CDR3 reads CASSRGQGGQDTQYF. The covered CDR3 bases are TGTGCCAGCAGTAGGGGACAGGGGGGCCAAGACACCCAGTAC.

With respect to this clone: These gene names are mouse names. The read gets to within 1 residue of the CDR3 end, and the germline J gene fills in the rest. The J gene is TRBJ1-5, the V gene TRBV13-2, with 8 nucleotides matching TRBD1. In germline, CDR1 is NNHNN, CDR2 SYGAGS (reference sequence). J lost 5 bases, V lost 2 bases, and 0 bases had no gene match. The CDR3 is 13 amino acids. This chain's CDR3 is CASGDRGHQAPLF. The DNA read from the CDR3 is TGTGCCAGCGGTGACAGGGGGCACCAGGCTCCGCTT.

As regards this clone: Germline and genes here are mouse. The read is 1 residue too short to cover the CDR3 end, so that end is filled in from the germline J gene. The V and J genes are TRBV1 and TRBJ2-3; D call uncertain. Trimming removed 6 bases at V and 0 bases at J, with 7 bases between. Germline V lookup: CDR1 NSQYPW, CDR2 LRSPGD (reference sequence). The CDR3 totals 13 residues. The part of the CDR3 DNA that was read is TGCACCTGCAGGCCAGGTAGTGCAGAAACGCTGTAT. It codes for CTCRPGSAETLY. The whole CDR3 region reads CTCRPGSAETLYF.

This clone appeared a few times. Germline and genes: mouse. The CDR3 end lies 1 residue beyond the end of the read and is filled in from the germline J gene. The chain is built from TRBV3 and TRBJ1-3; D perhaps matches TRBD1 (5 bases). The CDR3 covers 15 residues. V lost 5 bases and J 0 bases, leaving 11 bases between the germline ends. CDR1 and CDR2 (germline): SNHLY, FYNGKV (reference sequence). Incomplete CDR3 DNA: TGTGCCAGCAGCCCGAGGACAATTTCTGGAAATACGCTCTAT. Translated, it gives CASSPRTISGNTLY. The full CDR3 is CASSPRTISGNTLYF.

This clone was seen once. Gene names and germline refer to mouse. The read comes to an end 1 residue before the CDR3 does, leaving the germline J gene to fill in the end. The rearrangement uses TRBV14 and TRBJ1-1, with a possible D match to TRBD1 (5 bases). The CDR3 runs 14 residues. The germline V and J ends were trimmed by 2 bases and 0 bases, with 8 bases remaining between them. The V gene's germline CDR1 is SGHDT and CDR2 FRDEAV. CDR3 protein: CASSLGGSNTEVFF. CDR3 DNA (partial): TGTGCCAGCAGTTTGGGGGGGTCAAACACAGAAGTCTTC.

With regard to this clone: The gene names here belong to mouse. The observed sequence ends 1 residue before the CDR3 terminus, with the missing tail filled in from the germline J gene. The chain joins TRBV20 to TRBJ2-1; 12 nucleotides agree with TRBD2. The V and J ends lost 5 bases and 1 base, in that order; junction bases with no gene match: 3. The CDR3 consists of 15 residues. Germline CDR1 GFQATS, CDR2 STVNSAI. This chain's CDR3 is CGASDWGGNYAEQFF. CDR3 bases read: TGTGGTGCTTCGGACTGGGGGGGAAACTATGCTGAGCAGTTC.

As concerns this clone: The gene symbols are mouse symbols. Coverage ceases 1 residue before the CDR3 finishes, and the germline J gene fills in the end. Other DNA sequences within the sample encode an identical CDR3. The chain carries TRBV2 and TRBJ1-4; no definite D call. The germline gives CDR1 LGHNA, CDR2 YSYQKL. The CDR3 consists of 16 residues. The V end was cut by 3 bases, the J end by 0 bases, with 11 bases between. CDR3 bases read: TGTGCCAGCAGCCAGGAAGGAGCGATTTCCAACGAAAGATTATTT. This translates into CASSQEGAISNERLF. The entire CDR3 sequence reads CASSQEGAISNERLFF.

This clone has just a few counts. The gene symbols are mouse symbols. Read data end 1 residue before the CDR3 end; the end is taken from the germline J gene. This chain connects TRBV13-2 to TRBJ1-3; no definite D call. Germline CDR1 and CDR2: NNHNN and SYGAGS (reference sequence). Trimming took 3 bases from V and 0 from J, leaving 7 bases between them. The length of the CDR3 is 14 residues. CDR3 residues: CASGGHYSGNTLYF. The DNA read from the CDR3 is TGTGCCAGCGGTGGACACTATTCTGGAAATACGCTCTAT.

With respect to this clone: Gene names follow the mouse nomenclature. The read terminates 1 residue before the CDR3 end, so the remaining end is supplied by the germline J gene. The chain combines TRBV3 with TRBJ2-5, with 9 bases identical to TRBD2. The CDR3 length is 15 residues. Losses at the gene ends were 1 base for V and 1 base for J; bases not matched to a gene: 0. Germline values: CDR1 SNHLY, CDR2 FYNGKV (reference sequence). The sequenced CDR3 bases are TGTGCCAGCAGCTTAGGACTGGGGGACCAAGACACCCAGTAC. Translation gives CASSLGLGDQDTQY. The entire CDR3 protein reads CASSLGLGDQDTQYF.

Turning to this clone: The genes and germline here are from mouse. The CDR3 DNA, read in part, is TGTGCAAGCAGCACTGGGGGGGCTAGTGCAGAAACGCTGTAT. Its protein is CASSTGGASAETLY. The whole CDR3 sequence is CASSTGGASAETLYF. J is TRBJ2-3 and V is TRBV16, with TRBD2 matching over 11 bases. The read halts 1 residue ahead of the CDR3 end, with the missing end drawn from the germline J gene. The CDR3 runs 15 residues. With 5 bases clipped from V and 0 bases from J, the junction kept 1 base outside the gene matches. Germline lookup yields CDR1 SGHSA and CDR2 FRNQAP.

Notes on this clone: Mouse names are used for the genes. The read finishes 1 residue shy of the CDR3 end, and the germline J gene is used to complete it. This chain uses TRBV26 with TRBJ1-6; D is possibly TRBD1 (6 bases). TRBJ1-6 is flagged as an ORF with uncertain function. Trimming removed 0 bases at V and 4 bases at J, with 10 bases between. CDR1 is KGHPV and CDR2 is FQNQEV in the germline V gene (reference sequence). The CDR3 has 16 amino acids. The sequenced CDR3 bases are TGTGCCAGCAGTCTGTCGTCAGGGGCGTATAATTCGCCCCTCTAC. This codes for CASSLSSGAYNSPLY. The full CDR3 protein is CASSLSSGAYNSPLYF.

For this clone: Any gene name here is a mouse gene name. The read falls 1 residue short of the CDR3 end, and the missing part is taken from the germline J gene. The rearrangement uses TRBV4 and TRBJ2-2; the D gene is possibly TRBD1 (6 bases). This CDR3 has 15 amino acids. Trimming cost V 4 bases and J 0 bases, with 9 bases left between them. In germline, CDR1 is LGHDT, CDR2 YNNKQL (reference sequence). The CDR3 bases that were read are TGTGCCAGCAGCTTGGGACAATCAAACACCGGGCAGCTCTAC. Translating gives CASSLGQSNTGQLY. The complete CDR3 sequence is CASSLGQSNTGQLYF.